What follows describes a single T cell receptor (beta chain). Generated by immunoSEQ multiplex PCR, the TCRdb table keeps only in-frame clones and is missing some. This sample has some 200,000 clones, with around 80% found just once. V lost 10 bases and J 0 bases, leaving 11 bases between the germline ends. The CDR3 covers 13 residues. Germline assignment: CDR1 WSHSY and CDR2 SAAADI. The data were taken from a study of blood T cell repertoires in COVID-19. At the level of the study: COVID-19 samples, acute and convalescent, were from the United States, Italy and Spain. PBMCs, B-cell-depleted T cells, or T cells provided the cDNA or gDNA that made up the material.

The chain has TRBV10-2 and TRBJ2-3; D gene ambiguous. This clonotype originated in a woman over 75 with COVID-19, enrolled during active disease. Sequencing was carried out using peripheral blood. CDR3 sequence reads: CATRLMSTDTQYF. The CDR3, as DNA: TGCGCCACCCGGTTGATGAGCACAGATACGCAGTATTTT.